The clone carrying this TCR beta chain has a handful of counts. Its antigen remains unidentified. A J-beta primer mix and a sample-barcoded 5' primer were used in a second PCR of about 7 to 12 cycles. Via MiXCR, TCRdb re-called the 5' RACE reads, giving one row per CDR3 protein. The sample contains under 2,000,000 distinct CDR3 sequences, roughly 49% of which appear only once. This record comes from a study of blood T cells in healthy people across ages. Turning to the study itself: For every two T cells, template switching captured about one barcoded beta molecule. Study results and limitations: Lack of knowledge of donor CMV status possibly confounded expanded clonotype changes.

V lost 4 bases to trimming and J lost 2 bases; unmatched junction nucleotides: 5. Germline V lookup: CDR1 SGDLS, CDR2 YYNGEE. This CDR3 spans 16 amino acids. The specimen was blood. This TCR was sampled from a woman aged 40 to 50 in good health. The J gene is TRBJ2-3, the V gene TRBV9; 12 nucleotides line up with TRBD2. Here the CDR3 DNA reads TGTGCCAGCAGCCCCCGGACTAGCGGGGTCACAGATACGCAGTATTTT. Translation: CASSPRTSGVTDTQYF.